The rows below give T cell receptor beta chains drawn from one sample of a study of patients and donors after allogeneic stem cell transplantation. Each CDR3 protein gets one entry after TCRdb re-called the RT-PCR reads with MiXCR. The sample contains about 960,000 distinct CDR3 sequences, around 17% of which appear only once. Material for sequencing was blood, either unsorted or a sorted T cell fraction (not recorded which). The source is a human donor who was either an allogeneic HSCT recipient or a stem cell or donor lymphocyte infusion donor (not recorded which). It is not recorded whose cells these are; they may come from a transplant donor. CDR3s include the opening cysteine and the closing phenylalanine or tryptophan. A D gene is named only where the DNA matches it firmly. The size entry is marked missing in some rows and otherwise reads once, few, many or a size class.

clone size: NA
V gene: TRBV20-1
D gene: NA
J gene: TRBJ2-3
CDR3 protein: CSAERATGDTQYF
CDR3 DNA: TGCAGTGCGGAGAGGGCCACGGGTGATACGCAGTATTTT

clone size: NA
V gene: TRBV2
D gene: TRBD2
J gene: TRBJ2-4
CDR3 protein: CASSVASGGIAKNIQYF
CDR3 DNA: TGTGCCAGCAGTGTTGCTAGCGGTGGGATAGCCAAAAACATTCAGTACTTC

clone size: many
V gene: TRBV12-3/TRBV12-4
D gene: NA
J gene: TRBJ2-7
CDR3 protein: CASTPVSNIYEQYF
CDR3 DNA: TGTGCCAGCACCCCCGTATCAAATATATACGAGCAGTACTTC

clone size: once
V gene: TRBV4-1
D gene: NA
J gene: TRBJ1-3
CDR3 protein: CASSDGRQYGNTIYF
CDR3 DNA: TGCGCCAGCAGCGACGGCAGGCAGTATGGAAACACCATATATTTT

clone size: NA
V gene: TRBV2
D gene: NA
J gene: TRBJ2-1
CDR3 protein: CASSEGTGYNEQFF
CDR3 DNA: TGTGCCAGCAGTGAAGGGACTGGCTACAATGAGCAGTTCTTC

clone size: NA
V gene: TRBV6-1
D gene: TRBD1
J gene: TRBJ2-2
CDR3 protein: CASMFGTGATGELFF
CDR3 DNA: TGTGCCAGCATGTTTGGGACAGGGGCTACCGGGGAGCTGTTTTTT

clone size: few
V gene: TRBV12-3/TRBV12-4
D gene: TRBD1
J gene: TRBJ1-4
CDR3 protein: CASSFGQGRNEKLFF
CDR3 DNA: TGTGCCAGCAGTTTCGGACAGGGACGTAATGAAAAACTGTTTTTT

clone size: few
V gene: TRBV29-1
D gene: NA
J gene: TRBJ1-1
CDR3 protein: CSVPTRGRAFF
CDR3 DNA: TGCAGCGTTCCTACAAGGGGACGAGCTTTCTTT

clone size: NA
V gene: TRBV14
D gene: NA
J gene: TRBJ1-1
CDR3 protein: CASSQEGVYTEAFF
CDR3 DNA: TGTGCCAGCAGCCAAGAAGGGGTCTACACTGAAGCTTTCTTT

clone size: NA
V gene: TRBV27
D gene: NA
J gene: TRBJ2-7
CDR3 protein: CASSRGQGGTYEQYF
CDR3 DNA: TGTGCCAGCAGTCGGGGCCAGGGGGGAACCTACGAGCAGTACTTC

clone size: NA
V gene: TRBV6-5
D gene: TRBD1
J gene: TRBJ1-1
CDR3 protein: CASSSSRDRGTNTEAFF
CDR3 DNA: TGTGCCAGCAGTTCGTCCCGGGACAGGGGGACGAACACTGAAGCTTTCTTT

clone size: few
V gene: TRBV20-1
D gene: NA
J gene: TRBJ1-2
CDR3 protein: CSARDLQSNYGYTF
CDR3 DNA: TGCAGTGCTAGAGATCTCCAAAGTAACTATGGCTACACCTTC

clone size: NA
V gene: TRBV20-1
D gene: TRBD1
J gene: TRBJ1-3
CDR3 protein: CSADRGAGNTIYF
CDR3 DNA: TGCAGTGCTGACAGGGGGGCTGGAAACACCATATATTTT

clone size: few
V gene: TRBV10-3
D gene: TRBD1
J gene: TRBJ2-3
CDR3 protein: CAIRITGGATDTQYF
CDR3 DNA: TGTGCCATCAGGATCACAGGGGGCGCAACAGATACGCAGTATTTT

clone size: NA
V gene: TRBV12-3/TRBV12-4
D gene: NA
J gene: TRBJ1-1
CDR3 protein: CASRGKTANTEAFF
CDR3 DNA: TGTGCCAGCAGGGGAAAGACGGCGAACACTGAAGCTTTCTTT

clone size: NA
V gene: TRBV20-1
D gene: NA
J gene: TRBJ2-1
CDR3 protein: CSASGGRTYNEQFF
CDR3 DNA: TGCAGTGCTAGCGGGGGTCGGACCTACAATGAGCAGTTCTTC

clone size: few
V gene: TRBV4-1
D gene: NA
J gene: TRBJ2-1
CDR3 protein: CASSQVYNEQFF
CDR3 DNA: TGCGCCAGCAGCCAAGTGTACAATGAGCAGTTCTTC

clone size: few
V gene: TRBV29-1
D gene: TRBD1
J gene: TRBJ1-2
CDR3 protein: CSVAGTGGIYGYTF
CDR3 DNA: TGCAGCGTCGCCGGGACAGGGGGAATCTATGGCTACACCTTC

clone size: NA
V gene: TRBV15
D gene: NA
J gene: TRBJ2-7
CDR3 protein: CATSRGRGSYEQYF
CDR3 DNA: TGTGCCACCAGCAGAGGGCGGGGATCCTACGAGCAGTACTTC

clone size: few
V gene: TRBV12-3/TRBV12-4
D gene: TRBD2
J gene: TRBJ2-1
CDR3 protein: CASSYSGLAGTLGQFF
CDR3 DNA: TGTGCCAGCAGTTACTCGGGACTAGCGGGGACGTTAGGGCAGTTCTTC

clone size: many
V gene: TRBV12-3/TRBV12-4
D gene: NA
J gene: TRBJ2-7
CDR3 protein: CASSDTGTYSYEQYF
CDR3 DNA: TGTGCCAGCAGTGACACCGGGACGTATTCCTACGAGCAGTACTTC

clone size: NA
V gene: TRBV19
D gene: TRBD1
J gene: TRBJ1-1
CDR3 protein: CASSITGGGTEAFF
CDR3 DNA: TGTGCCAGTAGTATAACAGGGGGAGGCACTGAAGCTTTCTTT

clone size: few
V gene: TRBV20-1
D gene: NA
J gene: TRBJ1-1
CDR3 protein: CSARGGLGTEAFF
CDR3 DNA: TGCAGTGCCCGAGGGGGGCTGGGCACTGAAGCTTTCTTT

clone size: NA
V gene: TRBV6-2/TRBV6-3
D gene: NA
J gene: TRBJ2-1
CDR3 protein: CASSYPDTYNEQFF
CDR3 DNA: TGTGCCAGCAGTTATCCAGACACATACAATGAGCAGTTCTTC

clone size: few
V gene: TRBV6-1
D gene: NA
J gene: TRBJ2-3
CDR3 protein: CASSEAVARTTDTQYF
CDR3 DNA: TGTGCCAGCAGTGAAGCGGTGGCCAGAACCACAGATACGCAGTATTTT

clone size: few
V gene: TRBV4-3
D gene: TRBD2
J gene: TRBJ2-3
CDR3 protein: CASSQDAGGADTQYF
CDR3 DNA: TGCGCCAGCAGCCAAGATGCGGGGGGCGCAGATACGCAGTATTTT

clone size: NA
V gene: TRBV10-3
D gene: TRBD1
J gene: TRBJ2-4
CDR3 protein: CAISPFGQAIQYF
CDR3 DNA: TGTGCCATCAGTCCCTTCGGACAGGCAATCCAGTACTTC